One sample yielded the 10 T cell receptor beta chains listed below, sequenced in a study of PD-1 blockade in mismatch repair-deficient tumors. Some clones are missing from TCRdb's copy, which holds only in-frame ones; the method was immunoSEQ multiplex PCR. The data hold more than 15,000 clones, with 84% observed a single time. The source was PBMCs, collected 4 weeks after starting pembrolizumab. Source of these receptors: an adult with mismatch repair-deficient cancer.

CDR3 coding DNA: TGCGCCAGCAGCCTCAAGACAGGGGGCGCAAGAGATACGCAGTATTTT. Its protein is CASSLKTGGARDTQYF. The chain joins TRBV5-1 to TRBJ2-3; TRBD1 matches at 10 bases. The trim removed 4 bases at V and 5 bases at J, leaving 10 bases unmatched. There are 16 residues in the CDR3. CDR1 and CDR2 from the germline V gene are SGHRS and YFSETQ.

The CDR3 loop reads CAWSGALAGGNEQFF. For the CDR3, the DNA is TGTGCCTGGAGTGGGGCCCTAGCGGGGGGCAATGAGCAGTTCTTC. This chain links TRBV30 with TRBJ2-1, with TRBD2 matching 11 bases. Trimming took 1 base from V and 6 from J; bases not matched to a gene: 5. This CDR3 contains 15 residues. The germline V gene has CDR1 GTSNPN and CDR2 SVGIG (reference sequence).

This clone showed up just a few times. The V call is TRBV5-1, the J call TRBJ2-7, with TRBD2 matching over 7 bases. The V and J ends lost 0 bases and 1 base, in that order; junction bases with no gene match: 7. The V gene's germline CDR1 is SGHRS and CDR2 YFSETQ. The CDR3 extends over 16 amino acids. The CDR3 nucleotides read TGCGCCAGCAGCTTGGGGGCTAGCGGAGCATCCTACGAGCAGTACTTC. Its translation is CASSLGASGASYEQYF.

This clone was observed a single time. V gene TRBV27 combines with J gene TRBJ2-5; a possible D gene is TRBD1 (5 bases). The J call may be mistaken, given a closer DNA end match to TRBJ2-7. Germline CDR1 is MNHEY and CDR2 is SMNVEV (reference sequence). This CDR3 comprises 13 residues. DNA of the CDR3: TGTGCCAGCAGTTTACTGGACACCAACGAGCAGTACTTC. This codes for CASSLLDTNEQYF.

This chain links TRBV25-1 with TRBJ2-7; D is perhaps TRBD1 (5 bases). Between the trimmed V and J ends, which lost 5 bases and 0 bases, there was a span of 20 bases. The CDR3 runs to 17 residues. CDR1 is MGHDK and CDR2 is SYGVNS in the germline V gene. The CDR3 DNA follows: TGTGCCAGCAGTAAGAAGGGGCCACTGCAGAGCTCCTACGAGCAGTACTTC. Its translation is CASSKKGPLQSSYEQYF.

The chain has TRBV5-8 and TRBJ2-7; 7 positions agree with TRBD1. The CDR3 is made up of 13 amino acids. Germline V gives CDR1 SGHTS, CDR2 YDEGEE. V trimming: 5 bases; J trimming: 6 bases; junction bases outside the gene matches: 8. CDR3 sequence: CASSFNNRGEQYF. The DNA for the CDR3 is TGTGCCAGCAGTTTCAACAACAGGGGCGAGCAGTACTTC.

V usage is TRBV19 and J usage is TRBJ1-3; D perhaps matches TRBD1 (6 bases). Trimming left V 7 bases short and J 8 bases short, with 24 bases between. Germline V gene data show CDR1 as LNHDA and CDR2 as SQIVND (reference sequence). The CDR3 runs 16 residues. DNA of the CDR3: TGTGCCAGTACCGAACTTACATACAGGGCCGGGGACACCATATATTTT. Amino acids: CASTELTYRAGDTIYF. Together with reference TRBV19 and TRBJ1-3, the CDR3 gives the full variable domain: DGGITQSPKYLFRKEGQNVTLSCEQNLNHDAMYWYRQDPGQGLRLIYYSQIVNDFQKGDIAEGYSVSREKKESFPLTVTSAQKNPTAFYLCASTELTYRAGDTIYFGEGSWLTVV.

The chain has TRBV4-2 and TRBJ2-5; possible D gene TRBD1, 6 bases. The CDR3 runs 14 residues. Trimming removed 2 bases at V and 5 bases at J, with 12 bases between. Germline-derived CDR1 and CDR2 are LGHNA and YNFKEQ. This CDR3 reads CASSQTGQIETQYF. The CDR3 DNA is TGTGCCAGCAGCCAAACCGGACAGATTGAGACCCAGTACTTC.

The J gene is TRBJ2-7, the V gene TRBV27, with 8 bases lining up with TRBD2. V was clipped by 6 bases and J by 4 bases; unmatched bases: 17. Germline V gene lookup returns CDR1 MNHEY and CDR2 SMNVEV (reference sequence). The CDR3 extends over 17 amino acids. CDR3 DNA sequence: TGTGCCAGCAGCTCGGGCCTCCCGACTAGCGTAGGGTACGAGCAGTACTTC. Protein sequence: CASSSGLPTSVGYEQYF.

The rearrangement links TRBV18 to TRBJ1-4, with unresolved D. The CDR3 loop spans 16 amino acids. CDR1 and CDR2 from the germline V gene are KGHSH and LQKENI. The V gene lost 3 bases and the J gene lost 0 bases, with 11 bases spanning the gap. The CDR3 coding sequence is TGTGCCAGCTCACCCCGATCTGGAGCAACTAATGAAAAACTGTTTTTT. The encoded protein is CASSPRSGATNEKLFF. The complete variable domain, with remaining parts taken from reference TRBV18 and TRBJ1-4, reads NAGVMQNPRHLVRRRGQEARLRCSPMKGHSHVYWYRQLPEEGLKFMVYLQKENIIDESGMPKERFSAEFPKEGPSILRIQQVVRGDSAAYFCASSPRSGATNEKLFFGSGTQLSVL.